Shown below are 13 T cell receptor beta chains from a single sample sequenced in a study of neoadjuvant nivolumab and ipilimumab in lung cancer. The protocol was immunoSEQ multiplex PCR, while the TCRdb copy is restricted to in-frame clones and leaves out a portion. The sample contains some 43,000 clones, more than 85% of which appear only once. Material: blood, obtained before neoadjuvant nivolumab, alone or with ipilimumab. The receptors here all came from an adult with non-small cell lung cancer. Some clones in this sample may be carry-over from other donors' samples.

The V and J genes are TRBV18 and TRBJ2-7; D is possibly TRBD1 (5 bases). CDR1 and CDR2 (germline): KGHSH, LQKENI. V was cut by 2 bases and J by 2 bases, with 10 bases left in between. The CDR3 has 14 amino acids. CDR3 sequence (DNA): TGTGCCAGCTCACCAGGGCAGGGCCCCTACGAGCAGTACTTC. This translates into CASSPGQGPYEQYF.

The V gene is TRBV5-1, the J gene TRBJ2-3; tentative D call: TRBD1 (5 bases). This CDR3 is 14 amino acids long. Germline CDR1 SGHRS, CDR2 YFSETQ. V lost 7 bases and J lost 0, with 12 bases in between. CDR3 sequence: CASRQLSSTDTQYF. CDR3 DNA: TGCGCCAGCCGACAGCTATCTAGCACAGATACGCAGTATTTT.

This clone occurred a few times. The rearrangement uses TRBV10-1 and TRBJ2-7; either TRBD1 or TRBD2 may fit D (5 bases each). Germline V gene lookup returns CDR1 WNHNN and CDR2 SYGVQD (reference sequence). This CDR3 has 15 residues. Trimming pared 3 bases from V and 1 base from J, leaving 13 bases between. The CDR3 is CASSDPGTSSYEQYF. The CDR3 bases are TGCGCCAGCAGTGACCCCGGGACCTCGTCCTACGAGCAGTACTTC.

This rearrangement joins TRBV18 to TRBJ2-3; D could derive from TRBD1 or TRBD2 (5 bases each). The germline gives CDR1 KGHSH, CDR2 LQKENI. The germline V and J ends were trimmed by 3 bases and 4 bases, with 14 bases remaining between them. This CDR3 has 15 amino acids. The CDR3 DNA reads TGTGCCAGCTCACCCTCCGGGACGGTTCCAGATACGCAGTATTTT. It codes for CASSPSGTVPDTQYF.

This chain uses TRBV6-6 with TRBJ2-7; TRBD2 aligns across 7 bases. The CDR3 has 11 residues. V lost 10 bases to trimming and J lost 3 bases; unmatched junction nucleotides: 3. Germline values: CDR1 MNHNY, CDR2 SVGAGI (reference sequence). As DNA, the CDR3 is TGTGCCACCCGGGGGGTCTACGAGCAGTACTTC. Its protein is CATRGVYEQYF.

V is TRBV11-2 and J is TRBJ2-3; D not certain. Between the trimmed V and J ends, which lost 1 base and 4 bases, there was a span of 3 bases. The CDR3 runs 12 residues. Germline V gene data show CDR1 as SGHAT and CDR2 as FQNNGV. As DNA, the CDR3 is TGTGCCAGCAGCTTAGCGGCAGATACGCAGTATTTT. This sequence encodes CASSLAADTQYF. The full variable domain, completed using reference TRBV11-2 and TRBJ2-3, is EAGVAQSPRYKIIEKRQSVAFWCNPISGHATLYWYQQILGQGPKLLIQFQNNGVVDDSQLPKDRFSAERLKGVDSTLKIQPAKLEDSAVYLCASSLAADTQYFGPGTRLTVL.

This clone was observed a single time. The chain couples TRBV5-1 to TRBJ1-4; 8 positions match TRBD1. Germline CDR1 is SGHRS and CDR2 is YFSETQ. CDR3 length: 16 residues. V was clipped by 0 bases and J by 7 bases; unmatched bases: 8. CDR3 sequence (DNA): TGCGCCAGCAGCTTGGCCCCGACAGGGGCAGGTGAAAAACTGTTTTTT. It yields the protein CASSLAPTGAGEKLFF. The variable domain in full, completed from reference TRBV5-1 and TRBJ1-4, reads KAGVTQTPRYLIKTRGQQVTLSCSPISGHRSVSWYQQTPGQGLQFLFEYFSETQRNKGNFPGRFSGRQFSNSRSEMNVSTLELGDSALYLCASSLAPTGAGEKLFFGSGTQLSVL.

The rearrangement uses TRBV6-5 and TRBJ2-1; 7 bases agree with TRBD2. Germline CDR1 is MNHEY and CDR2 is SVGAGI. V lost 4 bases, J lost 4 bases, and 7 bases stayed unmatched. CDR3 size: 15 residues. CDR3 sequence reads: CASSSTGLGYNEQFF. DNA of the CDR3: TGTGCCAGCAGTTCCACCGGACTAGGATACAATGAGCAGTTCTTC.

The chain has TRBV11-2 and TRBJ2-7, with D perhaps matching TRBD2 (6 bases). Trimming took 5 bases from V and 2 from J, leaving 28 bases between them. From germline, CDR1 is SGHAT and CDR2 FQNNGV. CDR3 length: 19 amino acids. The CDR3 DNA sequence: TGTGCCAGCAGCCCAGAGGGATTAGCCCGGCGGGACCAGACCTACGAGCAGTACTTC. Protein: CASSPEGLARRDQTYEQYF. Full variable domain (missing parts from reference TRBV11-2 and TRBJ2-7): EAGVAQSPRYKIIEKRQSVAFWCNPISGHATLYWYQQILGQGPKLLIQFQNNGVVDDSQLPKDRFSAERLKGVDSTLKIQPAKLEDSAVYLCASSPEGLARRDQTYEQYFGPGTRLTVT.

This clone was counted once. The chain recombines TRBV6-5 with TRBJ2-7; the D gene could be TRBD1 or TRBD2 (5 bases each). This CDR3 has 14 residues. Looked up from germline, CDR1 is MNHEY and CDR2 is SVGAGI. Trimming removed 6 bases at V and 7 bases at J, with 19 bases between. This CDR3 is CASSFRGPSREQYF. The CDR3 nucleotides are TGTGCCAGCAGCTTTCGGGGCCCCTCGCGGGAGCAGTACTTC.

The chain links TRBV5-1 to TRBJ2-1; D remains unclear. The CDR3 is 13 residues long. Germline CDR1 reads SGHRS; CDR2 reads YFSETQ. Deletions cut 0 bases from V and 5 bases from J, with 6 bases between. Here the CDR3 DNA reads TGCGCCAGCAGCTTGGGCCCAGACAATGAGCAGTTCTTC. Its protein product is CASSLGPDNEQFF.

The rearrangement uses TRBV11-2 and TRBJ2-7; 12 bases align to TRBD1. From germline, CDR1 is SGHAT and CDR2 FQNNGV. The CDR3 spans 19 residues. V lost 1 base to trimming and J lost 0 bases; unmatched junction nucleotides: 10. Written as DNA, the CDR3 is TGTGCCAGCAGCTTAGGAAAGGGACAGGGGGCGAAACCCTCCTACGAGCAGTACTTC. It is translated as CASSLGKGQGAKPSYEQYF. Full variable domain (rest looked up from reference TRBV11-2 and TRBJ2-7): EAGVAQSPRYKIIEKRQSVAFWCNPISGHATLYWYQQILGQGPKLLIQFQNNGVVDDSQLPKDRFSAERLKGVDSTLKIQPAKLEDSAVYLCASSLGKGQGAKPSYEQYFGPGTRLTVT.

This clone was picked up one time. The chain carries TRBV7-3 and TRBJ2-3; D not resolved. The germline V gene encodes CDR1 SGHTA and CDR2 FQGTGA. V lost 1 base to trimming and J lost 4 bases, with 6 bases between them. The CDR3 spans 13 residues. The CDR3 sequence: CASSLITSDTQYF. CDR3 sequence (DNA): TGTGCCAGCAGCTTAATCACATCAGATACGCAGTATTTT. Complete variable domain (other parts from reference TRBV7-3 and TRBJ2-3): GAGVSQTPSNKVTEKGKYVELRCDPISGHTALYWYRQSLGQGPEFLIYFQGTGAADDSGLPNDRFFAVRPEGSVSTLKIQRTERGDSAVYLCASSLITSDTQYFGPGTRLTVL.